Each of the 30 T cell receptor beta chains below was sequenced from the same sample in a study of blood T cell repertoires in COVID-19. TCRdb's table, derived via immunoSEQ multiplex PCR, lists solely in-frame clones and lacks some. The table shows some 53,000 clones, with roughly 87% occurring only once. Specimen: peripheral blood. The receptors were gathered from a human donor with active COVID-19. The donor label of this sample is uncertain.

The rearrangement links TRBV6-5 to TRBJ2-2; D perhaps matches TRBD2 (6 bases). The ends were cut back, 5 bases at V and 6 bases at J, with 13 bases in the middle. CDR1 is MNHEY and CDR2 is SVGAGI in the germline V gene. This CDR3 spans 14 amino acids. The CDR3 sequence: CASSRLGSAGELFF. CDR3 DNA sequence: TGTGCCAGCAGTCGACTAGGGTCGGCCGGGGAGCTGTTTTTT.

V is TRBV19 and J is TRBJ2-1; a possible D gene is TRBD1 (5 bases). The CDR3 loop spans 17 amino acids. Trimming pared 0 bases from V and 7 bases from J, leaving 19 bases between. In germline, CDR1 is LNHDA, CDR2 SQIVND (reference sequence). CDR3 in amino acids: CASSIDAGFFRANEQFF. CDR3 bases: TGTGCCAGTAGTATAGACGCAGGGTTTTTCAGGGCTAATGAGCAGTTCTTC.

The chain recombines TRBV11-2 with TRBJ2-5; the match to TRBD2 covers 10 bases. V lost 1 base, J lost 4 bases, and 6 bases stayed unmatched. This CDR3 has 16 residues. The germline CDR1 and CDR2 sequences are SGHAT and FQNNGV. The DNA of the CDR3 is TGTGCCAGCAGCTTAGGGGGGCTAGCGGGAGTAGAGACCCAGTACTTC. Translating it yields CASSLGGLAGVETQYF. Supplemented by reference TRBV11-2 and TRBJ2-5, the full variable domain reads EAGVAQSPRYKIIEKRQSVAFWCNPISGHATLYWYQQILGQGPKLLIQFQNNGVVDDSQLPKDRFSAERLKGVDSTLKIQPAKLEDSAVYLCASSLGGLAGVETQYFGPGTRLLVL.

The chain combines TRBV27 with TRBJ2-7; a weak D match, TRBD1 (8 bases). This CDR3 has 13 amino acids. Germline V lookup: CDR1 MNHEY, CDR2 SMNVEV (reference sequence). Trimming shortened V by 6 bases and J by 5 bases, and 14 bases separated the two germline ends. CDR3 nucleotides: TGTGCCAGCAGCGGACAGGGAGGGCACGAGCAGTACTTC. Its translation is CASSGQGGHEQYF.

The chain recombines TRBV6-2 or TRBV6-3 with TRBJ2-1, with D perhaps matching TRBD2 (6 bases). CDR1 is MNHEY and CDR2 is SVGEGT in the germline V gene. This CDR3 has 16 residues. Deletions cut 6 bases from V and 5 bases from J, with 20 bases between. The CDR3 DNA reads as TGTGCCAGCAGCCTCGAAGGTAGCGGACCAAACAATGAGCAGTTCTTC. This encodes CASSLEGSGPNNEQFF.

This chain uses TRBV7-2 with TRBJ2-7, with 7 bases identical to TRBD1. The CDR3 covers 13 residues. V shed 1 base and J 5 bases; nucleotides not matched to a gene: 2. Germline CDR1 reads SGHTA; CDR2 reads FQGNSA. Here the CDR3 reads CASSLDRGNEQYF. The DNA of the CDR3 is TGTGCCAGCAGCTTAGACAGGGGCAACGAGCAGTACTTC.

This chain uses TRBV2 with TRBJ1-1; D is unresolved. Germline CDR1 reads SNHLY; CDR2 reads FYNNEI. The germline V and J ends were trimmed by 5 bases and 3 bases, with 10 bases remaining between them. This CDR3 comprises 13 residues. DNA for the CDR3: TGTGCCAGCAGTCAACCAGGTTACACTGAAGCTTTCTTT. It translates to CASSQPGYTEAFF.

The V call is TRBV4-3, the J call TRBJ1-1, with TRBD1 as a possible D gene (5 bases). The V end was cut by 3 bases, the J end by 0 bases, with 14 bases between. Germline assignment: CDR1 LGHNA and CDR2 YSLEER. CDR3 length equals 16 residues. Here the CDR3 DNA reads TGCGCCAGCAGCCAGGGGACTGCTAACATGAACACTGAAGCTTTCTTT. It specifies CASSQGTANMNTEAFF.

This chain joins TRBV4-3 and TRBJ1-2; 7 bases are shared with TRBD1. The CDR3 has 15 residues. J gave up 2 bases and V 2 bases, and 5 bases lay outside the gene matches. CDR1 and CDR2 (germline): LGHNA, YSLEER. The CDR3 DNA reads TGCGCCAGCAGCCAACAACCGGGACAGAACTATGGCTACACCTTC. Protein: CASSQQPGQNYGYTF.

J is TRBJ2-1 and V is TRBV5-5; 8 bases are shared with TRBD1. Germline assignment: CDR1 SGHKS and CDR2 YYEKEE (reference sequence). The CDR3 consists of 15 residues. Trimming at V came to 4 bases and at J to 2 bases, leaving 5 bases not matched to a gene. The CDR3 region is CASSPGTGAYNEQFF. The CDR3 coding sequence is TGTGCCAGCAGCCCCGGGACAGGCGCCTACAATGAGCAGTTCTTC. The full variable domain, rest sourced from reference TRBV5-5 and TRBJ2-1, is DAGVTQSPTHLIKTRGQQVTLRCSPISGHKSVSWYQQVLGQGPQFIFQYYEKEERGRGNFPDRFSARQFPNYSSELNVNALLLGDSALYLCASSPGTGAYNEQFFGPGTRLTVL.

This chain uses TRBV7-9 with TRBJ1-2, with 7 nucleotides matching TRBD1. The CDR3 runs to 14 residues. Trimming removed 8 bases from V and 8 bases from J; junction bases left unmatched: 14. Germline V gene lookup returns CDR1 SEHNR and CDR2 FQNEAQ (reference sequence). In DNA, the CDR3 is TGTGCCAGCGGGACAGAGACCTATGCGGAGGGCTACACCTTC. Encoded protein: CASGTETYAEGYTF.

The V gene is TRBV6-4, the J gene TRBJ2-2; TRBD1 is a possible D gene (6 bases). CDR1 and CDR2 from the germline V gene are MRHNA and SNTAGT. The CDR3 has 14 residues. V lost 3 bases to trimming and J lost 4 bases, with 9 bases between them. CDR3 region: CASSDRGSTGELFF. The CDR3 DNA reads TGTGCCAGCAGTGATAGGGGGTCCACCGGGGAGCTGTTTTTT.

V usage is TRBV18 and J usage is TRBJ1-4, with D perhaps TRBD1 (6 bases). Germline loops: CDR1 KGHSH, CDR2 LQKENI. V was pared by 3 bases and J by 4 bases, with 12 bases between. CDR3 length: 15 residues. CDR3 protein: CASSPVNRVNEKLFF. CDR3 bases: TGTGCCAGCTCACCGGTCAACAGGGTTAATGAAAAACTGTTTTTT.

V gene TRBV7-3 combines with J gene TRBJ1-5; 7 bases match TRBD1. CDR1 SGHTA and CDR2 FQGTGA come from the germline V gene. The CDR3 is 13 amino acids. The ends lost 0 bases at V and 11 bases at J; junction bases unmatched: 4. Here the CDR3 DNA reads TGTGCCAGCAGCTTAACGACCGGACAGGCCCAGCATTTT. Its translation is CASSLTTGQAQHF.

This clone was picked up a small number of times. This chain uses TRBV24-1 with TRBJ2-5; a weak D match, TRBD1 (5 bases). Trimming took 2 bases from V and 5 from J, leaving 20 bases between them. The length of the CDR3 is 17 residues. The germline V gene has CDR1 KGHDR and CDR2 SFDVKD. This CDR3 reads CATSDSGEPGLGETQYF. CDR3 sequence (DNA): TGTGCCACCAGTGATTCGGGCGAACCAGGGTTGGGGGAGACCCAGTACTTC.

The chain uses TRBV28 and TRBJ1-2; D remains ambiguous. Trimming stripped 2 bases from V and 1 base from J, with 14 bases between. The germline V gene encodes CDR1 MDHEN and CDR2 SYDVKM. The CDR3 runs to 16 residues. CDR3 nucleotides: TGTGCCAGCAGTTTAGATGCACAGATTTTTAACTATGGCTACACCTTC. Translated, it gives CASSLDAQIFNYGYTF.

The chain recombines TRBV5-1 with TRBJ2-3; 13 bases match TRBD2. The CDR3 contains 15 residues. The V gene's germline CDR1 is SGHRS and CDR2 YFSETQ. V was pared by 4 bases and J by 5 bases, with 4 bases of the junction left unmatched. The CDR3 here is CASSPGLAGRDTQYF. CDR3 in DNA: TGCGCCAGCAGCCCGGGACTAGCGGGGCGAGATACGCAGTATTTT.

About this clone itself: Other DNA variants within this sample encode the same CDR3. The CDR3 sequence is CASSQGTGEKLFF. The CDR3, as DNA: TGCGCCAGCAGCCAAGGGACAGGTGAAAAACTGTTTTTT. The chain recombines TRBV4-3 with TRBJ1-4, with 7 bases aligning to TRBD1. This CDR3 contains 13 residues. Germline CDR1 and CDR2: LGHNA and YSLEER. The J segment lost 7 bases and the V segment lost 1 base, leaving 0 bases of the junction unmatched.

In this sample, this clone turned up once. The chain has TRBV18 and TRBJ2-7; TRBD1 agrees at 7 bases. The CDR3 length is 12 residues. Trimming cost V 3 bases and J 5 bases; bases outside gene matches: 1. Germline CDR1 KGHSH, CDR2 LQKENI. For the CDR3, the DNA is TGTGCCAGCTCACCCACAGGGGACGAGCAGTACTTC. Translating it yields CASSPTGDEQYF. Full variable domain (outside the CDR3, taken from reference TRBV18 and TRBJ2-7): NAGVMQNPRHLVRRRGQEARLRCSPMKGHSHVYWYRQLPEEGLKFMVYLQKENIIDESGMPKERFSAEFPKEGPSILRIQQVVRGDSAAYFCASSPTGDEQYFGPGTRLTVT.

The table lists this clone with a count of one. The V call is TRBV18, the J call TRBJ2-3, with 12 bases matching TRBD2. Germline V gene lookup returns CDR1 KGHSH and CDR2 LQKENI. This CDR3 spans 16 amino acids. The junction had 6 bases not matched to a gene; V was cut back by 4 bases and J by 4 bases. The CDR3 nucleotides read TGTGCCAGCTCACTTCCTCTAGCGGGGGGGTCAGATACGCAGTATTTT. This gives the protein CASSLPLAGGSDTQYF.

This sequence joins TRBV6-2 or TRBV6-3 and TRBJ1-6; 7 bases are shared with TRBD1. Germline V gene lookup returns CDR1 MNHEY and CDR2 SVGEGT. CDR3 size: 18 residues. Germline trimming cut 0 bases from V and 6 bases from J; bases unmatched to any gene: 11. The DNA of the CDR3 is TGTGCCAGCAGTTACTCCGGAGAGGGGGCTTTTAGTAATTCACCCCTCCACTTT. Translating gives CASSYSGEGAFSNSPLHF.

This chain joins TRBV9 and TRBJ1-4; possible D gene TRBD1, 6 bases. CDR1 and CDR2 from the germline V gene are SGDLS and YYNGEE. This CDR3 comprises 15 residues. V lost 1 base and J 1 base, leaving 8 bases between the germline ends. CDR3 DNA: TGTGCCAGCAGCGTACAGGGGAGAACTAATGAAAAACTGTTTTTT. It encodes CASSVQGRTNEKLFF.

The chain is built from TRBV7-8 and TRBJ1-5; 11 nucleotides agree with TRBD1. The CDR3 extends over 16 amino acids. CDR1 and CDR2 from the germline V gene are SGHVS and FQNEAQ. V gave up 0 bases and J gave up 7 bases; unmatched junction bases: 5. Written as DNA, the CDR3 is TGTGCCAGCAGCTTAGCGGGACAGGGGGTCGGGCAGCCCCAGCATTTT. Translation: CASSLAGQGVGQPQHF.

This chain links TRBV6-5 with TRBJ1-2; 7 positions agree with TRBD1. The germline gives CDR1 MNHEY, CDR2 SVGAGI. J gave up 1 base and V 5 bases, and 7 bases lay outside the gene matches. This CDR3 is built from 15 residues. This CDR3 reads CASSRQGSLNYGYTF. The CDR3 DNA reads TGTGCCAGCAGTAGACAGGGCTCCCTTAACTATGGCTACACCTTC.

V usage is TRBV6-5 and J usage is TRBJ2-3, with D maybe TRBD2 (7 bases). The germline CDR1 and CDR2 sequences are MNHEY and SVGAGI. The CDR3 consists of 16 residues. V was trimmed by 0 bases and J by 6 bases, leaving 16 bases between them. This CDR3 is CASSYSSGSGGDTQYF. CDR3 bases: TGTGCCAGCAGTTACTCCTCAGGGTCGGGGGGCGATACGCAGTATTTT.

This clone was seen only a few times. The rearrangement uses TRBV6-2 or TRBV6-3 and TRBJ1-1, with a tentative D call TRBD1 (5 bases). From germline, CDR1 is MNHEY and CDR2 SVGEGT. V was pared by 2 bases and J by 7 bases, with 11 bases between. CDR3 length: 13 residues. The CDR3 here is CASSYRGLVEAFF. The CDR3 nucleotides read TGTGCCAGCAGTTACAGGGGACTCGTTGAAGCTTTCTTT.

This clone was observed a single time. The chain couples TRBV19 to TRBJ2-3; 8 nucleotides agree with TRBD2. The CDR3 runs to 15 residues. With 3 bases clipped from V and 1 base from J, the junction kept 3 bases outside the gene matches. The V gene's germline CDR1 is LNHDA and CDR2 SQIVND (reference sequence). CDR3 region: CASSIAGGRTDTQYF. DNA of the CDR3: TGTGCCAGTAGTATCGCGGGGGGCCGCACAGATACGCAGTATTTT.

The chain couples TRBV5-1 to TRBJ2-1; TRBD2 matches 9 bases. In germline, CDR1 is SGHRS, CDR2 YFSETQ. The V gene end was trimmed by 0 bases and the J gene end by 3 bases; junction bases not matched to a gene: 4. The CDR3 runs to 16 residues. The CDR3 protein is CASSLAGSGGYNEQFF. The CDR3 region has the DNA TGCGCCAGCAGCTTGGCCGGTAGCGGGGGCTACAATGAGCAGTTCTTC.

The chain employs TRBV27 and TRBJ1-5; D perhaps matches TRBD1 (5 bases). Germline CDR1 and CDR2: MNHEY and SMNVEV (reference sequence). The CDR3 is 16 residues long. V gave up 4 bases and J gave up 2 bases, with 15 bases separating them. This chain's CDR3 is CASSSTPGRGNQPQHF. The CDR3 DNA reads as TGTGCCAGCAGTTCCACACCGGGCAGGGGCAATCAGCCCCAGCATTTT.

This chain uses TRBV18 with TRBJ1-1; TRBD1 matches 7 bases. Germline CDR1 reads KGHSH; CDR2 reads LQKENI. The trim removed 8 bases at V and 0 bases at J, leaving 6 bases unmatched. CDR3 length equals 14 residues. CDR3 DNA sequence: TGTGCCAGCGCGCTGGGACAGATGAACACTGAAGCTTTCTTT. As protein: CASALGQMNTEAFF.